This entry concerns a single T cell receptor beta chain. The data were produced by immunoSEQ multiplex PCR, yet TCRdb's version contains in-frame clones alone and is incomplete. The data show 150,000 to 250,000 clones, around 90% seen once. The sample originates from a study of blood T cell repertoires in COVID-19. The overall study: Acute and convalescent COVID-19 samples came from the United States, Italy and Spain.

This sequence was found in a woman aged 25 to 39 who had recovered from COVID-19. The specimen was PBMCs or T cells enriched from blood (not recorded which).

CDR3 in DNA: TGTGCCACCAGCAGAGATAGGGAGAAAGCTAACTATGGCTACACCTTC. It codes for CATSRDREKANYGYTF. The chain recombines TRBV15 with TRBJ1-2, with D unclear. The V gene lost 0 bases and the J gene lost 0 bases, with 11 bases spanning the gap. The CDR3 spans 16 residues. Germline CDR1 LNHNV, CDR2 YYDKDF (reference sequence). Combining the CDR3 with reference TRBV15 and TRBJ1-2 gives the whole variable domain DAMVIQNPRYQVTQFGKPVTLSCSQTLNHNVMYWYQQKSSQAPKLLFHYYDKDFNNEADTPDNFQSRRPNTSFCFLDIRSPGLGDTAMYLCATSRDREKANYGYTFGSGTRLTVV.